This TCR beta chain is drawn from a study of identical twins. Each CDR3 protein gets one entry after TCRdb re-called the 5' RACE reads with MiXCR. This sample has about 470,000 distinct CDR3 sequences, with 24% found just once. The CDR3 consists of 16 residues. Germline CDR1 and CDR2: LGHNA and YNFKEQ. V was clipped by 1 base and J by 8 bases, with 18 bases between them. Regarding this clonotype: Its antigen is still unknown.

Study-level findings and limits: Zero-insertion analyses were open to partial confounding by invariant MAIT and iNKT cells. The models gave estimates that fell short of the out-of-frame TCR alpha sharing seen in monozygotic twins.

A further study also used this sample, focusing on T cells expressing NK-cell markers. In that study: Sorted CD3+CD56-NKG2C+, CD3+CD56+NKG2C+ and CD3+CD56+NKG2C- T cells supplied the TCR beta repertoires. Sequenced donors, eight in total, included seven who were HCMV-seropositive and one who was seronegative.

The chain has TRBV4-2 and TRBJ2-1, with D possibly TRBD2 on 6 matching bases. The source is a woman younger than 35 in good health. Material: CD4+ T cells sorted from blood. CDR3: CASSQGSARGQDEQFF. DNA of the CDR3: TGTGCCAGCAGCCAAGGGTCGGCGCGGGGTCAGGATGAGCAGTTCTTC.